The rows below give T cell receptor beta chains drawn from one sample of a study of human T cells and chemical hapten exposure. From the RACE reads, TCRdb called clonotypes with MiXCR, one entry per CDR3 protein. The sample holds about 140,000 distinct CDR3 sequences; approximately 10% are singletons and the top ten take around 1.4%. The starting material was whole blood, obtained in connection with sensitization to the hapten diphenylcyclopropenone (DPC). These receptor sequences come from a woman in her forties or fifties with alopecia areata. Some clones in this sample may be carry-over from other donors' samples. CDR3s include the opening cysteine and the closing phenylalanine or tryptophan. The D gene is left open where the match is weak. Clone sizes are given selectively: once, few, many, or a class where the clone is expanded.

J | V | D | size | DNA | CDR3
TRBJ1-2 | TRBV7-9 | TRBD1 | - | TGTGCCAGCAGCTTCGGGACAGGGAGTAACCCTTATGGCTACACCTTC | CASSFGTGSNPYGYTF
TRBJ2-7 | TRBV11-1 | - | - | TGTGCCAGCAGTCGGGCCGTCACCTACGAGCAGTACTTC | CASSRAVTYEQYF
TRBJ1-1 | TRBV29-1 | TRBD1 | - | TGCAGCGTTGACTATAACGGACAGGGCGCTGAAGCTTTCTTT | CSVDYNGQGAEAFF
TRBJ2-3 | TRBV7-9 | - | few | TGTGCCAGCAGCTTAGTTCAGGGGTCCGATACGCAGTATTTT | CASSLVQGSDTQYF
TRBJ1-6 | TRBV14 | - | - | TGTGCCAGCAGCCAAAGTCGTGGAAGGGCGTCACCCCTCCACTTT | CASSQSRGRASPLHF
TRBJ2-7 | TRBV11-2 | - | few | TGTGCCAGCAACCCTGCGAAGTACGAGCAGTACTTC | CASNPAKYEQYF
TRBJ2-1 | TRBV5-1 | TRBD2 | - | TGCGCCAGCAGCTTGGCCGCTAGCGGGACCTATGAGCAGTTCTTC | CASSLAASGTYEQFF
TRBJ2-7 | TRBV6-2/TRBV6-3 | TRBD1 | many | TGTGCCAGCAGTGACAGGGGGGGCTTCTGGGACGAGCAGTACTTC | CASSDRGGFWDEQYF
TRBJ2-3 | TRBV6-2/TRBV6-3 | TRBD2 | few | TGTGCCAGCACCCGCAGCGGGAGGACAGATACGCAGTATTTT | CASTRSGRTDTQYF
TRBJ2-7 | TRBV18 | TRBD1 | many | TGTGCCAGCTCACCCCGACAGGGACCCTACGAGCAGTACTTC | CASSPRQGPYEQYF
TRBJ2-3 | TRBV9 | - | few | TGTGCCAGCAGTTGGTGGGATGAAGGAGATACGCAGTATTTT | CASSWWDEGDTQYF
TRBJ2-2 | TRBV24-1 | TRBD1 | - | TGTGCCACCAGTGACTTATACGCCGGGACAGGGGGCGGGTCGGACACCGGGGAGCTGTTTTTT | CATSDLYAGTGGGSDTGELFF
TRBJ2-5 | TRBV20-1 | TRBD2 | few | TGCAGTGCTAGATACGCCTCAGGGACTAGCGGGAGGGGAAGGCGAGAGACCCAGTACTTC | CSARYASGTSGRGRRETQYF
TRBJ2-3 | TRBV29-1 | - | few | TGCAGCGTTGTGACAGTGAGTCCAGATACGCAGTATTTT | CSVVTVSPDTQYF
TRBJ2-3 | TRBV29-1 | TRBD2 | - | TGCAGCGTTGAAGGAGAGCGGGAGGGCACAGATACGCAGTATTTT | CSVEGEREGTDTQYF
TRBJ2-1 | TRBV20-1 | - | once | TGCAGTGCTCGCAGGGTGGGGTTTAACGAGCAGTTCTTC | CSARRVGFNEQFF
TRBJ2-5 | TRBV21-1 | - | - | TGTGCCAGCAGCAAATTAAAGGAGACCCAGTACTTC | CASSKLKETQYF
TRBJ2-1 | TRBV29-1 | - | many | TGCAGCGTTGACCAGGGATTGATCTACAATGAGCAGTTCTTC | CSVDQGLIYNEQFF
TRBJ1-3 | TRBV28 | - | - | TGTGCCAGCAGTCCGGGGGGGAGGCCCAGAGGAAACACCATATATTTT | CASSPGGRPRGNTIYF
TRBJ2-2 | TRBV5-1 | TRBD1 | few | TGCGCCAGCAGCCTGGGCCCCGACAGGGGCGCGAACACCGGGGAGCTGTTTTTT | CASSLGPDRGANTGELFF
TRBJ2-3 | TRBV4-2 | TRBD1 | - | TGTGCCAGCAGCCAAACAGGGGGGAACACAGATACGCAGTATTTT | CASSQTGGNTDTQYF
TRBJ1-5 | TRBV28 | - | few | TGTGCCAGCACTTACAGTTGGGACGGTAACAATCAGCCCCAGCATTTT | CASTYSWDGNNQPQHF
TRBJ1-2 | TRBV29-1 | - | many | TGCAGCGTTGGTTGGTCCAACTATGGCTACACCTTC | CSVGWSNYGYTF
TRBJ1-1 | TRBV6-5 | - | many | TGTGCCAGCAGTTACGGAGCTACCAAGGGGACTGAAGCTTTCTTT | CASSYGATKGTEAFF
TRBJ1-2 | TRBV27 | TRBD1 | few | TGTGCCAGCAGTTTAACTCCGGCGCAGGGGGTCAACTATGGCTACACCTTC | CASSLTPAQGVNYGYTF
TRBJ2-7 | TRBV7-6 | - | many | TGTGCCAGCAGCTTAGGGACCCTCGAGCAGTACTTC | CASSLGTLEQYF
TRBJ1-5 | TRBV11-2 | - | - | TGTGCCAGCAGCTTAGTAATGGGCACTGATCAGCCCCAGCATTTT | CASSLVMGTDQPQHF
TRBJ2-1 | TRBV7-2 | TRBD2 | - | TGTGCCAGCAGCTTAGATAGCGGGACTTACAATGAGCAGTTCTTC | CASSLDSGTYNEQFF
TRBJ2-4 | TRBV7-2 | TRBD1 | - | TGTGCCAGCAGGCGCGGACAGGGGTCGAACATTCAGTACTTC | CASRRGQGSNIQYF
TRBJ2-1 | TRBV7-2 | TRBD2 | - | TGTGCCAGCAGCTTAAGGGCGACTACTAGCGGAGCCCCTAGGAATGAGCAGTTCTTC | CASSLRATTSGAPRNEQFF
TRBJ2-7 | TRBV7-8 | - | - | TGTGCCAGCAGCTTAGTCGGTGTCTACACACAAAGCTCCTACGAGCAGTACTTC | CASSLVGVYTQSSYEQYF
TRBJ2-3 | TRBV19 | - | few | TGTGCCAGTAGTCCCTGGGACCCAAGCACAGATACGCAGTATTTT | CASSPWDPSTDTQYF
TRBJ2-3 | TRBV7-8 | - | many | TGTGCCAGCAGCTTACTTCGTGCGGTGGGGGTGCAGTATTTT | CASSLLRAVGVQYF
TRBJ2-6 | TRBV4-2 | - | - | TGTGCCAGCAGCCAAGGCGGTGGGTCTGGGGCCAACGTCCTGACTTTC | CASSQGGGSGANVLTF
TRBJ2-7 | TRBV20-1 | - | - | TGCAGTGCCATTAAGGGCGGTAGTTACGAGCAGTACTTC | CSAIKGGSYEQYF
TRBJ2-5 | TRBV12-3/TRBV12-4 | TRBD1 | few | TGTGCCAGCAGTTTAGCGCGGGGAAAACAGGGGGCGCTTGATAAGACCCAGTACTTC | CASSLARGKQGALDKTQYF
TRBJ2-2 | TRBV20-1 | - | - | TGCAGTGCTTGGACTCCCACCGGGGAGCTGTTTTTT | CSAWTPTGELFF
TRBJ2-1 | TRBV29-1 | TRBD2 | - | TGCAGCGTTGAAGTTGCGACTAGCGGCAATGAGCAGTTCTTC | CSVEVATSGNEQFF
TRBJ2-2 | TRBV7-4 | - | - | TGTGCCAGCAGCTTACTCCCGGGGACGGGCACCGGGGAGCTGTTTTTT | CASSLLPGTGTGELFF
TRBJ1-2 | TRBV2 | TRBD1 | many | TGTGCCAGCAGTGCCGGGCCAGGGGGCCAAGACTATGGCTACACCTTC | CASSAGPGGQDYGYTF